These 20 T cell receptor beta chains came from one sample sequenced in a study of T cell responses to AZD1222 COVID-19 vaccine. Here immunoSEQ multiplex PCR was the method, and the copy in TCRdb shows in-frame clones only, minus some. The table shows tens of thousands of clones, with 80% to 95% occurring only once. This specimen consisted of peripheral blood, obtained 28 days after the second AZD1222 dose. The receptors here all came from an adult who received the AZD1222 COVID-19 vaccine.

V is TRBV7-9 and J is TRBJ2-7; 10 bases align to TRBD2. V shed 7 bases and J 3 bases; nucleotides not matched to a gene: 0. CDR1 is SEHNR, CDR2 FQNEAQ, per germline (reference sequence). There are 12 residues in the CDR3. CDR3: CASTSGSYEQYF. CDR3 nucleotide sequence: TGTGCCAGCACTAGCGGGAGCTACGAGCAGTACTTC.

The chain joins TRBV18 to TRBJ1-5; 8 bases align to TRBD1. Germline CDR1 KGHSH, CDR2 LQKENI. Unmatched junction bases numbered 3, after V lost 4 bases and J lost 7 bases. The CDR3 is 13 amino acids. The CDR3 spells CASSLDRDQPQHF. The CDR3 nucleotides read TGTGCCAGCTCACTGGACAGGGACCAGCCCCAGCATTTT.

The CDR3 protein is CASSQRGTSGSSYNEQFF. The CDR3 DNA sequence: TGCGCCAGCAGCCAGCGGGGGACTAGCGGGAGCTCCTACAATGAGCAGTTCTTC. The chain links TRBV4-1 to TRBJ2-1; 14 bases are shared with TRBD2. The CDR3 sequence is 18 residues long. V was pared by 3 bases and J by 0 bases, with 4 bases of the junction left unmatched. Germline V gene sequence: CDR1 MGHRA, CDR2 YSYEKL.

The chain links TRBV6-6 to TRBJ1-4; D unresolved. This CDR3 region has 13 residues. CDR1 is MNHNY and CDR2 is SVGAGI in the germline V gene (reference sequence). V lost 5 bases, J lost 7 bases, and 11 bases lay in between. In nucleotides, the CDR3 is TGTGCCAGCAGTAACTACTACACTGAAAAACTGTTTTTT. Translating it yields CASSNYYTEKLFF.

The V and J genes are TRBV19 and TRBJ1-5; D might be TRBD1 (5 bases). Per the germline V gene, CDR1 is LNHDA and CDR2 is SQIVND (reference sequence). This CDR3 contains 12 residues. V was clipped by 9 bases and J by 2 bases, with 8 bases between them. CDR3 in amino acids: CARWGGNQPQHF. The CDR3 DNA sequence: TGTGCCAGGTGGGGGGGCAATCAGCCCCAGCATTTT.

This chain connects TRBV5-1 to TRBJ2-5; D gene unclear. Germline V gene lookup returns CDR1 SGHRS and CDR2 YFSETQ. The germline V and J ends were trimmed by 0 bases and 0 bases, with 0 bases remaining between them. The CDR3 totals 12 residues. The CDR3 DNA reads as TGCGCCAGCAGCTTGGACCAAGAGACCCAGTACTTC. Translated, it gives CASSLDQETQYF.

This chain links TRBV19 with TRBJ1-3, with a weak D call TRBD1 (5 bases). This CDR3 region has 14 residues. CDR1 and CDR2 from the germline V gene are LNHDA and SQIVND (reference sequence). Trimming left V 8 bases short and J 1 base short, with 12 bases between. CDR3 residues: CASARGESGNTIYF. In DNA form, the CDR3 reads TGTGCCAGTGCCCGGGGGGAGTCTGGAAACACCATATATTTT.

V and J are TRBV28 and TRBJ1-5; possible D gene TRBD1, 6 bases. Germline CDR1 reads MDHEN; CDR2 reads SYDVKM. Trimming pared 1 base from V and 3 bases from J, leaving 19 bases between. The CDR3 has 18 amino acids. CDR3 DNA sequence: TGTGCCAGCAGTTTATCGCCCTATTTAGGGGGAATCAATCAGCCCCAGCATTTT. Translation gives CASSLSPYLGGINQPQHF.

The chain uses TRBV29-1 and TRBJ1-2; D perhaps matches TRBD1 (5 bases). V was pared by 6 bases and J by 8 bases, with 19 bases between. There are 13 residues in the CDR3. The germline gives CDR1 SQVTM, CDR2 ANQGSEA. The CDR3 coding sequence is TGCAGCGTCCGGGCCCGGGACGAGACAGGCTACACCTTC. Protein: CSVRARDETGYTF.

V and J are TRBV3-1 (or the pseudogene TRBV3-2) and TRBJ2-3, with no clear D. CDR1 and CDR2 (germline): LGHDT, YNNKEL (reference sequence). With 4 bases removed from V and 6 bases from J, the gap between germline ends came to 8 bases. The CDR3 has 12 residues. CDR3 protein: CASSLGSDTQYF. DNA for the CDR3: TGTGCCAGCAGCCTAGGCAGTGATACGCAGTATTTT.

The chain couples TRBV7-9 to TRBJ2-3, with D tentatively TRBD1 or TRBD2 (5 bases each). This CDR3 spans 16 amino acids. The V end was cut by 1 base, the J end by 2 bases, with 13 bases between. The germline CDR1 and CDR2 sequences are SEHNR and FQNEAQ (reference sequence). DNA of the CDR3: TGTGCCAGCAGCTTAGTATTCCAGGGACCCACAGATACGCAGTATTTT. This codes for CASSLVFQGPTDTQYF.

The chain carries TRBV11-2 and TRBJ2-5; D may be TRBD1 (6 bases). The germline V gene has CDR1 SGHAT and CDR2 FQNNGV. V was cut by 6 bases and J by 2 bases, with 16 bases left in between. CDR3 size: 15 residues. Here the CDR3 reads CASRPVFRGQETQYF. CDR3 nucleotides: TGTGCCAGCAGGCCGGTTTTTAGGGGGCAAGAGACCCAGTACTTC.

V usage is TRBV20-1 and J usage is TRBJ1-5; D gene ambiguous. Germline-derived CDR1 and CDR2 are DFQATT and SNEGSKA (reference sequence). CDR3 length equals 14 residues. V was shortened by 3 bases and J by 7 bases, with 16 bases between the two germline ends. The DNA for the CDR3 is TGCAGTGCTAGTGTGTCAGTTGGAATCCAGCCCCAGCATTTT. It encodes CSASVSVGIQPQHF.

This sequence joins TRBV12-3 or TRBV12-4 and TRBJ1-5; no reliable D call. The CDR3 length is 13 residues. The germline V and J ends were trimmed by 4 bases and 6 bases, with 10 bases remaining between them. The CDR3 DNA reads TGTGCCAGCAGTTCAATAGGAGCTCAGCCCCAGCATTTT. Translated, it gives CASSSIGAQPQHF.

This clone has just a few counts. The chain is built from TRBV3-1 (or the pseudogene TRBV3-2) and TRBJ2-1; D call uncertain. Trimming took 2 bases from V and 7 from J, leaving 3 bases between them. The CDR3 extends over 11 amino acids. CDR1 LGHDT and CDR2 YNNKEL come from the germline V gene (reference sequence). The CDR3 protein is CASSQLNEQFF. The CDR3 coding sequence is TGTGCCAGCAGCCAACTAAATGAGCAGTTCTTC.

This clone has just one count. The rearrangement uses TRBV29-1 and TRBJ2-1; D is ambiguous. V lost 7 bases, J lost 0 bases, and 16 bases lay in between. This CDR3 is 15 amino acids long. In germline, CDR1 is SQVTM, CDR2 ANQGSEA. The CDR3 here is CSAGRFGRSYNEQFF. The CDR3, as DNA: TGCAGCGCTGGGCGTTTTGGGCGCTCCTACAATGAGCAGTTCTTC.

The chain couples TRBV19 to TRBJ1-1, with D hard to call. The germline CDR1 and CDR2 sequences are LNHDA and SQIVND (reference sequence). Trimming shortened V by 7 bases and J by 0 bases, and 15 bases separated the two germline ends. There are 15 residues in the CDR3. CDR3 region: CASKKGIRVNTEAFF. The CDR3 nucleotides are TGTGCCAGTAAAAAGGGCATACGCGTGAACACTGAAGCTTTCTTT.

The chain carries TRBV4-1 and TRBJ2-7, with no clear D. The germline gives CDR1 MGHRA, CDR2 YSYEKL. Trimming cost V 2 bases and J 3 bases, with 14 bases left between them. The CDR3 spans 15 residues. CDR3 protein: CASSQLLGRNYEQYF. The DNA of the CDR3 is TGCGCCAGCAGCCAACTTTTAGGCAGGAACTACGAGCAGTACTTC.

This chain connects TRBV4-3 to TRBJ1-1; D not resolved. From germline, CDR1 is LGHNA and CDR2 YSLEER. V lost 3 bases and J 4 bases, leaving 18 bases between the germline ends. CDR3 length: 16 amino acids. The CDR3 bases are TGCGCCAGCAGCCACGTACGTGACGTTCTAGTCACTGAAGCTTTCTTT. The encoded protein is CASSHVRDVLVTEAFF.

The rearrangement joins TRBV6-1 to TRBJ2-7; possibly TRBD1 or TRBD2 for D (5 bases each). The V gene lost 1 base and the J gene lost 2 bases, with 6 bases spanning the gap. The CDR3 has 13 residues. Germline CDR1 and CDR2: MNHNS and SASEGT. Here the CDR3 reads CASSEGGTYEQYF. DNA for the CDR3: TGTGCCAGCAGTGAAGGGGGGACCTACGAGCAGTACTTC.